The next 32 T cell receptor beta chains were all read from a single sample in a study of CD8 T cells in ankylosing spondylitis. Findings and caveats of the study: Roughly eight highly homologous variants made up a TCR beta motif that seemed to typify ankylosing spondylitis blood.

The antigens these receptors bind are not known. TCRdb re-derived calls from the 5' RACE reads in MiXCR, one entry per CDR3 protein. The sample holds some 840,000 distinct CDR3 sequences, about an eighth seen once. Input material: blood, either unsorted or a sorted T cell fraction (not recorded which). The receptors originated from a male donor with ankylosing spondylitis.

This clonotype was recorded at least ten times. This rearrangement joins TRBV12-3 or TRBV12-4 to TRBJ2-3, with 10 bases identical to TRBD2. This CDR3 is built from 15 residues. V was pared by 5 bases and J by 5 bases, with 7 bases of the junction left unmatched. The chain's CDR3 is CASSPRTSGGDTQYF. CDR3 in DNA: TGTGCCAGCAGTCCCCGGACTAGCGGAGGAGATACGCAGTATTTT.

The table lists this clonotype with a few counts. The genes are TRBV7-3 and TRBJ2-1; 8 bases match TRBD2. The V and J ends lost 2 bases and 7 bases, in that order; junction bases with no gene match: 10. The CDR3 has 16 residues. The germline gives CDR1 SGHTA, CDR2 FQGTGA. CDR3 sequence: CASSLDGTRVYNEQFF. The CDR3 DNA sequence: TGTGCCAGCAGCTTAGACGGGACTAGGGTCTATAATGAGCAGTTCTTC.

The chain is built from TRBV7-3 and TRBJ2-3; perhaps D is TRBD1 or TRBD2 (5 bases each). Germline V gene data show CDR1 as SGHTA and CDR2 as FQGTGA. The CDR3 is 16 residues long. V was shortened by 4 bases and J by 3 bases, with 17 bases between the two germline ends. The CDR3 is CASSSRPGPGTDTQYF. The DNA for the CDR3 is TGTGCCAGCAGCTCCCGTCCGGGGCCAGGGACAGATACGCAGTATTTT.

The J gene is TRBJ2-7, the V gene TRBV5-1, with TRBD2 matching 9 bases. CDR1 is SGHRS and CDR2 is YFSETQ in the germline V gene. The CDR3 is 16 amino acids. V was pared by 0 bases and J by 2 bases, with 6 bases of the junction left unmatched. As DNA, the CDR3 is TGCGCCAGCAGCTTGGGACTAGCGGTCGGAGCCTACGAGCAGTACTTC. Protein sequence: CASSLGLAVGAYEQYF.

The J gene is TRBJ2-1, the V gene TRBV7-9, with 11 bases fitting TRBD2. CDR3 length: 16 residues. The germline V gene encodes CDR1 SEHNR and CDR2 FQNEAQ (reference sequence). Germline trimming cut 6 bases from V and 3 bases from J; bases unmatched to any gene: 7. The DNA of the CDR3 is TGTGCCAGCAGTCCAAAGGGACTAGCGGACTACAATGAGCAGTTCTTC. Its translation: CASSPKGLADYNEQFF.

This clonotype was counted many times. This chain uses TRBV12-3 or TRBV12-4 with TRBJ1-1; D is perhaps TRBD1 (5 bases). CDR3 length: 12 residues. The V gene lost 8 bases and the J gene lost 10 bases, with 17 bases spanning the gap. CDR3 DNA sequence: TGTGCCAGCTATAACGGGAGGGGCGCAGCTTTCTTT. It encodes CASYNGRGAAFF.

The gene calls are TRBV12-3 or TRBV12-4 and TRBJ2-4; 12 nucleotides match TRBD1. This CDR3 is built from 17 residues. V shed 5 bases and J 0 bases; nucleotides not matched to a gene: 5. CDR3 sequence reads: CASSPGTGGSAKNIQYF. DNA of the CDR3: TGTGCCAGCAGTCCCGGGACAGGGGGCTCAGCCAAAAACATTCAGTACTTC.

The chain joins TRBV4-2 to TRBJ2-7; D remains ambiguous. Germline loops: CDR1 LGHNA, CDR2 YNFKEQ. The V and J ends lost 1 base and 6 bases respectively, with 7 bases between them. This CDR3 is 12 amino acids long. The CDR3 DNA follows: TGTGCCAGCAGCCAAGGAGCGAGCGAGCAGTACTTC. This codes for CASSQGASEQYF.

This clonotype was picked up many times. The chain carries TRBV7-2 and TRBJ2-7, with unresolved D. Germline V gene data show CDR1 as SGHTA and CDR2 as FQGNSA. This CDR3 contains 15 residues. V shed 1 base and J shed 2 bases, with 12 bases lying between them. CDR3 amino acids: CASSLGNGPTYEQYF. The DNA of the CDR3 is TGTGCCAGCAGCTTAGGGAACGGGCCCACCTACGAGCAGTACTTC.

In this sample, this clonotype turned up a few times. The chain uses TRBV5-1 and TRBJ2-1, with D perhaps matching TRBD2 (6 bases). There are 15 residues in the CDR3. Germline lookup yields CDR1 SGHRS and CDR2 YFSETQ. The V and J ends lost 2 bases and 7 bases respectively, with 16 bases between them. The CDR3, as DNA: TGCGCCAGCAGCTTCACTAGCCCTTCTGCTAATGAGCAGTTCTTC. It yields the protein CASSFTSPSANEQFF.

Ten or more counts support this clonotype. J is TRBJ2-1 and V is TRBV12-3 or TRBV12-4; maybe TRBD2 (5 bases). V gave up 4 bases and J gave up 4 bases, with 14 bases separating them. The CDR3 is made up of 15 amino acids. The CDR3 protein is CASSSHGVSYNEQFF. The CDR3 DNA is TGTGCCAGCAGTTCCCACGGGGTCTCATACAATGAGCAGTTCTTC.

The rearrangement links TRBV4-3 to TRBJ1-2, with a possible D match to TRBD1 (6 bases). V lost 4 bases and J 6 bases, leaving 15 bases between the germline ends. Germline loops: CDR1 LGHNA, CDR2 YSLEER. This CDR3 is built from 14 residues. The CDR3 reads CASSLNQGPNGYTF. CDR3 DNA: TGCGCCAGCAGCCTTAATCAGGGGCCCAATGGCTACACCTTC.

The chain has TRBV20-1 and TRBJ2-7; D perhaps matches TRBD2 (5 bases). This CDR3 region has 14 residues. CDR1 and CDR2 (germline): DFQATT, SNEGSKA (reference sequence). Trimming took off 2 bases at V and 6 bases at J, with 17 bases between the two ends. CDR3 nucleotides: TGCAGTGCTAGACTAGCAGCCTCCCGGGGCGAGCAGTACTTC. As protein: CSARLAASRGEQYF.

This rearrangement joins TRBV10-3 to TRBJ2-7; 9 bases line up with TRBD1. The germline V gene encodes CDR1 ENHRY and CDR2 SYGVKD. CDR3 length: 14 residues. V was clipped by 2 bases and J by 3 bases; unmatched bases: 2. The CDR3 sequence is CAISETGGLYEQYF. In DNA, the CDR3 is TGTGCCATCAGTGAGACAGGGGGCCTCTACGAGCAGTACTTC.

There are a few counts of this clonotype. V gene TRBV20-1 combines with J gene TRBJ2-7; 9 bases agree with TRBD2. Germline loops: CDR1 DFQATT, CDR2 SNEGSKA (reference sequence). CDR3 length: 14 residues. Trimming took 5 bases from V and 3 from J; bases not matched to a gene: 8. CDR3 sequence: CSARTSEHNYEQYF. CDR3 nucleotides: TGCAGTGCTCGGACTAGCGAGCATAACTACGAGCAGTACTTC.

The sample holds many counts of this clonotype. V gene TRBV5-1 combines with J gene TRBJ2-7; 10 bases align to TRBD2. In germline, CDR1 is SGHRS, CDR2 YFSETQ. The CDR3 is made up of 15 amino acids. V lost 4 bases and J lost 1; bases outside the gene matches: 5. The CDR3 loop reads CASSPTSGYSYEQYF. CDR3 nucleotide sequence: TGCGCCAGCAGCCCGACTAGCGGGTATTCCTACGAGCAGTACTTC.

This chain uses TRBV5-1 with TRBJ2-7, with 7 bases that match TRBD2. Germline V gene lookup returns CDR1 SGHRS and CDR2 YFSETQ. V was pared by 5 bases and J by 5 bases, with 7 bases of the junction left unmatched. The CDR3 length is 13 residues. This chain's CDR3 is CASSRGGEDEQYF. CDR3 nucleotide sequence: TGCGCCAGCAGTCGGGGAGGGGAGGACGAGCAGTACTTC.

This clonotype has only a few counts. The DNA for the CDR3 is TGCGCCAGCAGCGTTGGCCGTTTCGGCATTCAGTACTTC. This sequence encodes CASSVGRFGIQYF. V is TRBV4-3 and J is TRBJ2-4; D is undetermined. V was shortened by 5 bases and J by 9 bases, with 14 bases between the two germline ends. CDR1 LGHNA and CDR2 YSLEER come from the germline V gene. CDR3 length: 13 amino acids.

This clonotype has ten or more counts. The CDR3 DNA is TGTGCCAGCAGTTATACCCGGGGGGAGCTGTTTTTT. It encodes CASSYTRGELFF. The V call is TRBV12-3 or TRBV12-4, the J call TRBJ2-2; D not resolved. The CDR3 has 12 residues. V shed 4 bases and J shed 8 bases, with 8 bases lying between them.

The rearrangement joins TRBV20-1 to TRBJ2-7, with 14 positions matching TRBD2. Germline CDR1 and CDR2: DFQATT and SNEGSKA (reference sequence). Losses at the gene ends were 2 bases for V and 6 bases for J; bases not matched to a gene: 6. The CDR3 runs 15 residues. This chain's CDR3 is CSARRLAGGPAEQYF. CDR3 sequence (DNA): TGCAGTGCTAGACGACTAGCGGGAGGGCCGGCCGAGCAGTACTTC.

This clonotype was picked up many times. The chain recombines TRBV12-3 or TRBV12-4 with TRBJ2-2; no clear D gene. CDR3 size: 14 residues. V gave up 6 bases and J gave up 1 base, with 9 bases separating them. CDR3 sequence reads: CASRGQMNTGELFF. CDR3 DNA: TGTGCCAGCAGAGGCCAAATGAACACCGGGGAGCTGTTTTTT.

The genes are TRBV20-1 and TRBJ2-7, with a tentative D call TRBD1 (5 bases). The germline gives CDR1 DFQATT, CDR2 SNEGSKA (reference sequence). Trimming took off 3 bases at V and 3 bases at J, with 18 bases between the two ends. The CDR3 consists of 15 residues. The CDR3 reads CSARGSTVSNYEQYF. Here the CDR3 DNA reads TGCAGTGCTAGGGGCTCGACAGTCTCCAACTACGAGCAGTACTTC.

This rearrangement joins TRBV7-9 to TRBJ2-1; perhaps TRBD1 as D (5 bases). CDR3 length: 15 residues. Germline V gene sequence: CDR1 SEHNR, CDR2 FQNEAQ (reference sequence). The germline V and J ends were trimmed by 2 bases and 8 bases, with 16 bases remaining between them. CDR3 loop: CASSLSRVGVDEQFF. In DNA form, the CDR3 reads TGTGCCAGCAGCTTAAGCAGGGTTGGTGTGGATGAGCAGTTCTTC.

This clonotype came up a few times. The chain joins TRBV9 to TRBJ2-1, with a possible D match to TRBD2 (7 bases). The CDR3 loop spans 14 amino acids. The V gene's germline CDR1 is SGDLS and CDR2 YYNGEE. V was shortened by 6 bases and J by 4 bases, with 14 bases between the two germline ends. Written as DNA, the CDR3 is TGTGCCAGCACAAGGGGGGGCGGGTACAATGAGCAGTTCTTC. This encodes CASTRGGGYNEQFF.

Ten or more counts support this clonotype. The chain links TRBV5-1 to TRBJ2-5; 8 bases are shared with TRBD2. The CDR3 runs 13 residues. The V segment lost 6 bases and the J segment 3 bases; nucleotides outside the gene matches: 4. Per germline, CDR1 SGHRS and CDR2 YFSETQ. The CDR3 region is CASNPGGEETQYF. The CDR3 DNA sequence: TGCGCCAGCAACCCGGGGGGGGAAGAGACCCAGTACTTC.

In its sample, this clonotype was seen a few times. V is TRBV20-1 and J is TRBJ1-5; D uncertain. The CDR3 length is 11 residues. Trimming pared 6 bases from V and 4 bases from J, leaving 7 bases between. The germline gives CDR1 DFQATT, CDR2 SNEGSKA (reference sequence). The DNA for the CDR3 is TGCAGTGCGACCGCAAATCAGCCCCAGCATTTT. Protein product: CSATANQPQHF.

The V gene is TRBV12-3 or TRBV12-4, the J gene TRBJ1-5; maybe TRBD1 (6 bases). The CDR3 has 14 residues. V was cut by 5 bases and J by 3 bases, with 11 bases left in between. The CDR3 nucleotides are TGTGCCAGCAGTCCGGACAGATACAATCAGCCCCAGCATTTT. The encoded protein is CASSPDRYNQPQHF.

The table lists this clonotype with a few counts. V is TRBV20-1 and J is TRBJ2-1; 11 bases line up with TRBD2. V trimming: 1 base; J trimming: 0 bases; junction bases outside the gene matches: 5. Germline lookup yields CDR1 DFQATT and CDR2 SNEGSKA (reference sequence). The CDR3 length is 17 residues. CDR3 coding DNA: TGCAGTGCTAGAGTCAGTAGCGGGAGGGACTCCTACAATGAGCAGTTCTTC. It encodes CSARVSSGRDSYNEQFF.

This clonotype has only a few counts. This chain links TRBV18 with TRBJ2-1, with D possibly called TRBD1 or TRBD2 (5 bases each). The germline V and J ends were trimmed by 5 bases and 5 bases, with 10 bases remaining between them. Germline assignment: CDR1 KGHSH and CDR2 LQKENI. This CDR3 is built from 13 residues. The CDR3 DNA reads TGTGCCAGCTCAGTGGGACGGGACAATGAGCAGTTCTTC. It yields the protein CASSVGRDNEQFF.

This chain joins TRBV7-3 and TRBJ2-5; the D gene is possibly TRBD1 (5 bases). This CDR3 has 15 residues. The germline gives CDR1 SGHTA, CDR2 FQGTGA. The germline V and J ends were trimmed by 0 bases and 6 bases, with 14 bases remaining between them. The CDR3 loop reads CASSLTPRTSQTQYF. The DNA of the CDR3 is TGTGCCAGCAGCTTAACTCCTCGGACATCTCAGACCCAGTACTTC.

The chain has TRBV9 and TRBJ2-3; no definite D call. Per the germline V gene, CDR1 is SGDLS and CDR2 is YYNGEE. This CDR3 comprises 13 residues. With 4 bases removed from V and 5 bases from J, the gap between germline ends came to 11 bases. The CDR3: CASSPEPQDTQYF. DNA of the CDR3: TGTGCCAGCAGCCCAGAGCCACAAGATACGCAGTATTTT.

This clonotype was observed a handful of times. The chain joins TRBV12-3 or TRBV12-4 to TRBJ1-2; possible D gene TRBD1, 6 bases. V gave up 4 bases and J gave up 2 bases, with 14 bases separating them. This CDR3 region has 15 residues. The CDR3 coding sequence is TGTGCCAGCAGTTGGAGGTTGGGGGGCAACTATGGCTACACCTTC. Its protein product is CASSWRLGGNYGYTF.